This T cell receptor (beta chain) was observed in a study of vaccination and CD4 T cells after COVID-19. The germline V gene has CDR1 KGHDR and CDR2 SFDVKD. This CDR3 is built from 16 residues. Unmatched junction bases numbered 6, after V lost 2 bases and J lost 6 bases. The sample's treatment: approximately nine-day PBMC culture with coronavirus spike peptide pools or control peptides (ViraFEST assay). Sequenced with the Oncomine TCR Beta short-read assay was DNA taken from cultured CD4+ T cells. TCRdb re-called the PCR reads with MiXCR, one entry per CDR3 protein. The sample contains 4,800 or so distinct CDR3 sequences, approximately 24% of which appear only once. On this clonotype itself: The antigen is unknown.

The receptor was derived from a human donor who had recovered from COVID-19. The sequenced sample was CD4+ T cells from blood, cultured in vitro, obtained after SARS-CoV-2 vaccination. The J gene is TRBJ2-3, the V gene TRBV24-1; 11 positions agree with TRBD1. CDR3: CATSDWGQGGVDTQYF. The DNA of the CDR3 is TGTGCCACCAGTGATTGGGGACAGGGGGGTGTCGATACGCAGTATTTT.